The clone carrying this T cell receptor beta chain was found a few times. Its antigen remains unknown. The source of the sample is a study of CD8 T cells in ankylosing spondylitis. Notes on the study in general: Earlier reports found some motif variants in synovial fluid and blood in reactive arthritis. Blood from ankylosing spondylitis patients appeared to carry a characteristic roughly 8-variant TCR beta motif.

Using quantitative 5'-RACE with molecular barcodes, the authors made TCR beta libraries. From the 5' RACE reads, TCRdb called clonotypes with MiXCR, one entry per CDR3 protein. The data show some 400,000 distinct CDR3 sequences, approximately 20% seen once. V lost 0 bases to trimming and J lost 7 bases; unmatched junction nucleotides: 10. Germline V gene sequence: CDR1 KGHDR, CDR2 SFDVKD. The CDR3 has 19 residues. The TCR sequence derives from a male donor with ankylosing spondylitis. The rearrangement uses TRBV24-1 and TRBJ2-2, with 13 bases identical to TRBD2. Sequencing used blood, either unsorted or a sorted T cell fraction (not recorded which). As DNA, the CDR3 is TGTGCCACCAGTGATTTGCATAGTGGACTAGCGGGAGTTAGCGGGGAGCTGTTTTTT. Translating gives CATSDLHSGLAGVSGELFF.